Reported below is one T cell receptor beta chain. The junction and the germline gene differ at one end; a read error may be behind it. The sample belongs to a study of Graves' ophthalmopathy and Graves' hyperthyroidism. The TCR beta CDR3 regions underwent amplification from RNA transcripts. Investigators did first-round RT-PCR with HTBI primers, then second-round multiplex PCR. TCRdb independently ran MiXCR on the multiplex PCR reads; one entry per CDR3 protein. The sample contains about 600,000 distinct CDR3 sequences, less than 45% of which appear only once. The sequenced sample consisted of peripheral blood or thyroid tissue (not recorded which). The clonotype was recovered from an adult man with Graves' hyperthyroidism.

CDR3 nucleotide sequence: TGTGCCAGCAGCTTCCAGGGTGTGGACTCTCACTTC. It is translated as CASSFQGVDSHF. The chain carries TRBV7-9 and TRBJ2-5, with D perhaps TRBD1 or TRBD2 (5 bases each). The CDR3 is 12 residues long. Germline assignment: CDR1 SEHNR and CDR2 FQNEAQ (reference sequence).